This T cell receptor beta chain was sequenced during a study of beta chain features in type 1 diabetes. Notes on the study in general: Among patients with Type 1 diabetes, TCRB CDR3s were moderately but significantly shorter in every one of the four CD4+ subsets. Amplification by PCR could prefer shorter templates, with the same effect in patients and controls.

Of the isolated RNA, all was reverse transcribed, and so the sequenced material was expressed TCRB transcripts. Method: immunoSEQ multiplex PCR; TCRdb's copy keeps in-frame clones and lacks some. The sample lists roughly 220,000 clones, approximately 16% occurring once. Of note for this clone: What it binds is not known.

CDR3 size: 14 residues. CDR1 LGHNA and CDR2 YSLEER come from the germline V gene. The ends lost 4 bases at V and 6 bases at J; junction bases unmatched: 8. Sequencing was done on a sample of naive CD4+ T cells from blood. This receptor was taken from a young man with type 1 diabetes. V is TRBV4-3 and J is TRBJ1-2; 7 bases match TRBD1. The CDR3 spells CASSPRQGVDGYTF. The DNA for the CDR3 is TGCGCCAGCAGCCCAAGACAGGGAGTCGATGGCTACACCTTC.